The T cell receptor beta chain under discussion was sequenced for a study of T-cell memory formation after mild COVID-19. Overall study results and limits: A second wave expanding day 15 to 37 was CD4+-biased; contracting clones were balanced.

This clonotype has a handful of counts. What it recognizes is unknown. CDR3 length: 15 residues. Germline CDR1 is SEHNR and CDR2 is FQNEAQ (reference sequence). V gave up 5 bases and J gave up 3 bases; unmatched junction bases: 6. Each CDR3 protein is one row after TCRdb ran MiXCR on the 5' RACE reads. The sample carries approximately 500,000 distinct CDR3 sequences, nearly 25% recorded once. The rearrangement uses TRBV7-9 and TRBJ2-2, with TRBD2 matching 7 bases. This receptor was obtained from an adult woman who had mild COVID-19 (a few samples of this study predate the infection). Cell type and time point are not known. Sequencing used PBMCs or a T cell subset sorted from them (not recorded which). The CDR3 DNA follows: TGTGCCAGCAGCCGGCCGGGGGGAGACACCGGGGAGCTGTTTTTT. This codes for CASSRPGGDTGELFF.